The T cell receptor beta chain under discussion was sequenced for a study of T cell responses to AZD1222 COVID-19 vaccine. Study-level points and caveats: Clonal diversity was possibly underestimated, and white British individuals and females predominated among donors. The study found Spike-specific TCR breadth and depth rose after two AZD1222 doses. At study baseline, merely six AZD1222 recipients were seropositive.

On this clone itself: Its antigen is as yet unknown.

Clones were read by immunoSEQ multiplex PCR, and TCRdb kept only the in-frame ones, dropping some. The data hold tens of thousands of clones, with approximately 88% observed a single time. Germline V gives CDR1 SNHLY, CDR2 FYNNEI. The CDR3 has 14 residues. The V end was cut by 4 bases, the J end by 2 bases, with 12 bases between. The chain employs TRBV2 and TRBJ2-7; D remains ambiguous. This receptor was identified in an adult who received the AZD1222 COVID-19 vaccine. The sequencing used peripheral blood, collected 28 days after the second AZD1222 dose. CDR3 sequence (DNA): TGTGCCAGCAGTGCTCAAGACCGTCCCTACGAGCAGTACTTC. Protein sequence: CASSAQDRPYEQYF.